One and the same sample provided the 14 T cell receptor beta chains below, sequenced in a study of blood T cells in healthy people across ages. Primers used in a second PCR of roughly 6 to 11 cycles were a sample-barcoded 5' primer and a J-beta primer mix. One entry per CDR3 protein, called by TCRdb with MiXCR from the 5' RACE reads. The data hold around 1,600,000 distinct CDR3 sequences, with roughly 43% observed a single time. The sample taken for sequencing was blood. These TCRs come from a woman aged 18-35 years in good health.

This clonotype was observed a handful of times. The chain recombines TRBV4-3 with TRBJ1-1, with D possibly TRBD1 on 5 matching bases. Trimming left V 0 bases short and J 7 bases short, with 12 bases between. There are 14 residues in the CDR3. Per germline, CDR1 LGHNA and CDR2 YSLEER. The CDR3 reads CASSQDWGVLEAFF. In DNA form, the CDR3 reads TGCGCCAGCAGCCAAGATTGGGGCGTCCTTGAAGCTTTCTTT.

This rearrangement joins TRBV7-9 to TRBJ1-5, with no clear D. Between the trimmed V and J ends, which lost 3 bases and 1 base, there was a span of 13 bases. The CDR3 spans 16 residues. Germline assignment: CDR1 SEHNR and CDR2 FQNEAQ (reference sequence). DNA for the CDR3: TGTGCCAGCAGCTTTAACCGGACTTCGAGCAATCAGCCCCAGCATTTT. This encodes CASSFNRTSSNQPQHF.

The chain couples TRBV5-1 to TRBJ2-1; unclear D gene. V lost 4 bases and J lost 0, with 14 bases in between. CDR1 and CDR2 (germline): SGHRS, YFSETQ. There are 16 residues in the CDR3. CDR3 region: CASSPLGPGSYNEQFF. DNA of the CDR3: TGCGCCAGCAGCCCGCTTGGCCCAGGCTCCTACAATGAGCAGTTCTTC.

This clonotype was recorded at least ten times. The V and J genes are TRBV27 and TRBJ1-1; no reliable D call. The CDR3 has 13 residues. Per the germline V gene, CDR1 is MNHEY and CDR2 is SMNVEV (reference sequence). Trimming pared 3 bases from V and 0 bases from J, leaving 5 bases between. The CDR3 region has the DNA TGTGCCAGCAGTTTCCGACTGAACACTGAAGCTTTCTTT. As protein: CASSFRLNTEAFF.

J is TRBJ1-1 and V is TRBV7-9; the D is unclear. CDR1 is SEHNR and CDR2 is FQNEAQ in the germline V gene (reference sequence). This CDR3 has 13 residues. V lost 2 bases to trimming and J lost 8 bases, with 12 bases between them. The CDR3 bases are TGTGCCAGCAGCTTAAGTCTTTGGGCAGAAGCTTTCTTT. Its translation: CASSLSLWAEAFF.

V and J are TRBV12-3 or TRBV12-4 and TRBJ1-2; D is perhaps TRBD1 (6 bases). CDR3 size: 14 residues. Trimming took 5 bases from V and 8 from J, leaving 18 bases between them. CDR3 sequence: CASSDRPRLRGYTF. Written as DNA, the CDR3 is TGTGCCAGCAGTGACAGGCCCCGCTTGAGGGGCTACACCTTC.

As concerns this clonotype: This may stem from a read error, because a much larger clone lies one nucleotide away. CDR3 coding DNA: TGTGCCAGCAGTTTCAGTAGGCCGGGACGGGGATCCTACGGGCAGTACTTC. Residues: CASSFSRPGRGSYGQYF. The gene calls are TRBV27 and TRBJ2-7, with D possibly called TRBD1 or TRBD2 (5 bases each). Germline values: CDR1 MNHEY, CDR2 SMNVEV (reference sequence). This CDR3 is 17 amino acids long.

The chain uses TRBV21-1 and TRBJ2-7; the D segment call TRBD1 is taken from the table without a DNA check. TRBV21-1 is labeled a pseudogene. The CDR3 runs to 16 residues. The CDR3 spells CASSKDRARAAYEQYF. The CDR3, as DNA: TGTGCCAGCAGCAAAGATCGGGCCAGGGCAGCCTACGAGCAGTACTTC.

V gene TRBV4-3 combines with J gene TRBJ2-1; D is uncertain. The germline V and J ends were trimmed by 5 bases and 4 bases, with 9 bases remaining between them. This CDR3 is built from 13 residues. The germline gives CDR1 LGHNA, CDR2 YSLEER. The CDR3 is CASSTRRYNEQFF. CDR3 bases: TGCGCCAGCAGCACCCGACGGTACAATGAGCAGTTCTTC.

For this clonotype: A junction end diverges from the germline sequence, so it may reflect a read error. CDR3 nucleotide sequence: TGCAGCCTACCGGGACGGAGCTCCTTCGAGCAGTACTTC. Translation gives CSLPGRSSFEQYF. The V gene is TRBV20-1, the J gene TRBJ2-7; D tentatively fits TRBD1 or TRBD2 (5 bases each). The CDR3 totals 13 residues. Germline V gene sequence: CDR1 DFQATT, CDR2 SNEGSKA (reference sequence).

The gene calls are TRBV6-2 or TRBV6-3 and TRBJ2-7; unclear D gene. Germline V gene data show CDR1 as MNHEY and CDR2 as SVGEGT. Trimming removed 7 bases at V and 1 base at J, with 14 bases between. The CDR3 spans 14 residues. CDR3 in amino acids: CASTLMRNSYEQYF. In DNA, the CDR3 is TGTGCCAGCACTCTAATGCGGAATTCCTACGAGCAGTACTTC.

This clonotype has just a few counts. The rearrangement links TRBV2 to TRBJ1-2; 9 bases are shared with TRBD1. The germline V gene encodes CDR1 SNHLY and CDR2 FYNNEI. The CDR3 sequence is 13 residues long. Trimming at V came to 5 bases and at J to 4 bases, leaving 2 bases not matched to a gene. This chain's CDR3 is CASSTGGAYGYTF. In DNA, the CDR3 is TGTGCCAGCAGTACAGGGGGCGCCTATGGCTACACCTTC.

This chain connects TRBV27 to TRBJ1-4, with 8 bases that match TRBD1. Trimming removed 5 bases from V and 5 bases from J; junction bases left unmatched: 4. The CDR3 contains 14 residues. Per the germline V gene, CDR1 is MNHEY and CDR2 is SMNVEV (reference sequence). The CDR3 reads CASSRTGKNEKLFF. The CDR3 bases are TGTGCCAGCAGTCGGACAGGGAAAAATGAAAAACTGTTTTTT. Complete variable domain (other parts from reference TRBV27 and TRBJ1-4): EAQVTQNPRYLITVTGKKLTVTCSQNMNHEYMSWYRQDPGLGLRQIYYSMNVEVTDKGDVPEGYKVSRKEKRNFPLILESPSPNQTSLYFCASSRTGKNEKLFFGSGTQLSVL.

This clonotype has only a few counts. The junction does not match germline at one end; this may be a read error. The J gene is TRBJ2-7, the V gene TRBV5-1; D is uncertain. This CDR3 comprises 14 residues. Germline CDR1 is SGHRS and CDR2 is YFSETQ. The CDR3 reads CASSLTDYSDEQYF. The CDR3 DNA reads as TGCGCCAGCAGCCTCACAGATTACTCCGACGAGCAGTACTTC.